These 5 T cell receptor beta chains came from one sample sequenced in a study of CD8 T cells in ankylosing spondylitis. TCRdb reprocessed the 5' RACE reads via MiXCR and lists one record per CDR3 protein. The sample lists fewer than 350,000 distinct CDR3 sequences; roughly 10% were seen once. The sample consisted of blood, either unsorted or a sorted T cell fraction (not recorded which). All receptors come from a female donor with ankylosing spondylitis or in good health (not recorded which).

The chain uses TRBV7-9 and TRBJ2-1; possibly TRBD1 or TRBD2 for D (5 bases each). Germline V lookup: CDR1 SEHNR, CDR2 FQNEAQ (reference sequence). The CDR3 spans 13 residues. V dropped 5 bases and J dropped 12 bases, with 17 bases sitting between them. The CDR3 DNA follows: TGTGCCAGCAGCCCGAAGGGAGTGGGGGTGCAGTTCTTC. Translated, it gives CASSPKGVGVQFF.

This clonotype came up many times. This chain links TRBV4-2 with TRBJ2-7; tentative D call: TRBD2 (5 bases). The germline CDR1 and CDR2 sequences are LGHNA and YNFKEQ. Trimming took 0 bases from V and 1 from J, leaving 13 bases between them. The CDR3 is 16 amino acids. This CDR3 reads CASSQDRGIVSYEQYF. CDR3 sequence (DNA): TGTGCCAGCAGCCAAGACCGGGGTATCGTGTCCTACGAGCAGTACTTC.

The table lists this clonotype with many counts. The chain joins TRBV20-1 to TRBJ2-7; 7 bases are a match to TRBD1. Germline CDR1 and CDR2: DFQATT and SNEGSKA (reference sequence). The CDR3 extends over 12 amino acids. V shed 5 bases and J 5 bases; nucleotides not matched to a gene: 6. CDR3 amino acids: CSADDRAHEQYF. CDR3 nucleotide sequence: TGCAGTGCTGACGACAGGGCCCACGAGCAGTACTTC.

The chain recombines TRBV27 with TRBJ2-5; 14 bases align to TRBD2. This CDR3 region has 20 residues. The ends lost 10 bases at V and 4 bases at J; junction bases unmatched: 23. CDR1 is MNHEY, CDR2 SMNVEV, per germline (reference sequence). The CDR3 sequence is CANNSRGLAGVKGLGETQYF. CDR3 DNA: TGTGCCAATAACTCACGGGGACTAGCGGGAGTGAAGGGTTTGGGAGAGACCCAGTACTTC.

This clonotype was recorded many times. This rearrangement joins TRBV20-1 to TRBJ2-3; 8 nucleotides agree with TRBD2. The ends lost 0 bases at V and 2 bases at J; junction bases unmatched: 13. Germline V gene lookup returns CDR1 DFQATT and CDR2 SNEGSKA (reference sequence). The CDR3 length is 18 residues. The CDR3 nucleotides are TGCAGTGCTAGAGATGTGAGGGGTAGCGGGGCAAACACAGATACGCAGTATTTT. Translated, it gives CSARDVRGSGANTDTQYF.